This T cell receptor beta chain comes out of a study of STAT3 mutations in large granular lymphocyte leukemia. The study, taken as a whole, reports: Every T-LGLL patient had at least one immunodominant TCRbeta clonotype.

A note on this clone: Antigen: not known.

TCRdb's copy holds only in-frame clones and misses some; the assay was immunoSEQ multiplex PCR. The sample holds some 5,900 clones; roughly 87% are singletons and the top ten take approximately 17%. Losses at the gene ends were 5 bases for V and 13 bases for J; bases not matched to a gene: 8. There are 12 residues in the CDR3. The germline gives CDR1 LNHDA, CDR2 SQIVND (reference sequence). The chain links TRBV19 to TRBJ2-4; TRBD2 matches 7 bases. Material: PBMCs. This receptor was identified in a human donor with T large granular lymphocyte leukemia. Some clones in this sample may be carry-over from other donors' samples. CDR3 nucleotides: TGTGCCAGTAGTGCCAGCCCGGGACTACAGTACTTC. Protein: CASSASPGLQYF.